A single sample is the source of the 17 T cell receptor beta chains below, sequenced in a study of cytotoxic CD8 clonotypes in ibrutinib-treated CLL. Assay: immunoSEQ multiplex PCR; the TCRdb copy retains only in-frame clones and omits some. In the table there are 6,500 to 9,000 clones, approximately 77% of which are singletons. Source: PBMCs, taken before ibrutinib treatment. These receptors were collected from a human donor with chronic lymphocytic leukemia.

This CDR3 is CASRRTGRTDTQYF. CDR3 in DNA: TGTGCCAGCAGGCGGACAGGGCGCACAGATACGCAGTATTTT. V usage is TRBV6-6 and J usage is TRBJ2-3; 8 nucleotides line up with TRBD1. The V and J ends lost 6 bases and 1 base, in that order; junction bases with no gene match: 3. This CDR3 has 14 amino acids. In germline, CDR1 is MNHNY, CDR2 SVGAGI (reference sequence).

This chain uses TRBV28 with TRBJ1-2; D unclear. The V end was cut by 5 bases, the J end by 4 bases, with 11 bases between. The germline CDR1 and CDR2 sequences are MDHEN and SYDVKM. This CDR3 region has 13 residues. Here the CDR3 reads CASSPPVTYGYTF. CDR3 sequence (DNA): TGTGCCAGCAGTCCTCCGGTAACCTATGGCTACACCTTC.

The CDR3 protein is CASIHKQGKVEAFF. The CDR3 DNA reads TGTGCCAGTATTCATAAGCAGGGGAAAGTTGAAGCTTTCTTT. J is TRBJ1-1 and V is TRBV19; D is perhaps TRBD1 (6 bases). The germline V gene has CDR1 LNHDA and CDR2 SQIVND (reference sequence). The length of the CDR3 is 14 residues. Trimming removed 7 bases at V and 7 bases at J, with 19 bases between.

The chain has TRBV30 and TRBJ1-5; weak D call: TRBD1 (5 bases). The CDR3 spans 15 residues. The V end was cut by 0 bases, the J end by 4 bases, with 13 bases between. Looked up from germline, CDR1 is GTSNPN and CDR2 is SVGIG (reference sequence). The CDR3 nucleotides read TGTGCCTGGAGTGTACTTGGGACCGCGAATCAGCCCCAGCATTTT. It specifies CAWSVLGTANQPQHF.

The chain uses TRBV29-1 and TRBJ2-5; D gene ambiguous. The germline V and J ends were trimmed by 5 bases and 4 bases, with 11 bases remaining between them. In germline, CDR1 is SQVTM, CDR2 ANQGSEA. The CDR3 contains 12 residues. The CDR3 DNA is TGCAGCGTTTTGGGCGGCGGAGAGACCCAGTACTTC. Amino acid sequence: CSVLGGGETQYF.

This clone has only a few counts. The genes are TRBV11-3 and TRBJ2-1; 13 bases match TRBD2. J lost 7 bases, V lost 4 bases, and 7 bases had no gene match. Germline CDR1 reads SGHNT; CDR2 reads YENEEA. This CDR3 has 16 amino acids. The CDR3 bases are TGTGCCAGCAGCTCGACTAGCGGGAGGTCGGAAAATGAGCAGTTCTTC. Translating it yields CASSSTSGRSENEQFF.

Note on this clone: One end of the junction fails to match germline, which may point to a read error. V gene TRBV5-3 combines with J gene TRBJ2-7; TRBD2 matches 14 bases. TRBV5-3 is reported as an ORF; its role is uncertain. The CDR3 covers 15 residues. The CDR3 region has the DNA TGTGCCAGCAGCTTAACTGGACTAGCGGGAGGCGAGCAGTACTTC. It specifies CASSLTGLAGGEQYF.

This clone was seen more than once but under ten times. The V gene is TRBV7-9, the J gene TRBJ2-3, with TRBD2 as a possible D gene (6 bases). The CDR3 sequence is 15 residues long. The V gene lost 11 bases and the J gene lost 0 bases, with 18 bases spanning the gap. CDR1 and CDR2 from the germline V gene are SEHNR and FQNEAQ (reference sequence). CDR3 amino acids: CAGRDSLSSTDTQYF. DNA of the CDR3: TGTGCCGGCCGGGACTCATTATCTAGCACAGATACGCAGTATTTT.

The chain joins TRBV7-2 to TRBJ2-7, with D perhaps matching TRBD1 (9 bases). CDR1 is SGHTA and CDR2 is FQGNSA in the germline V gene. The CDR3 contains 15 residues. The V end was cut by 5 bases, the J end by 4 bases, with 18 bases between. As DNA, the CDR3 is TGTGCCAGCAGCCTGCGGGGGGACAGGGTTTACGAGCAGTACTTC. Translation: CASSLRGDRVYEQYF.

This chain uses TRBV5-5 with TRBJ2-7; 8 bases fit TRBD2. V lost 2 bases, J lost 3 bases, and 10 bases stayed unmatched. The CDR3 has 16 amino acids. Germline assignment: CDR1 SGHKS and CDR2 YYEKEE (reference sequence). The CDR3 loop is CASSLITGGALYEQYF. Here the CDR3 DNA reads TGTGCCAGCAGCTTAATTACGGGAGGGGCCCTCTACGAGCAGTACTTC.

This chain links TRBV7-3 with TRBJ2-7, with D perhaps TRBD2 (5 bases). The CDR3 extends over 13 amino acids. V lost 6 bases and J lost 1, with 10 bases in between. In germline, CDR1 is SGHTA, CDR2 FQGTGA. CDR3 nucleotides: TGTGCCAGCAGAGACGGACTGTCCTACGAGCAGTACTTC. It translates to CASRDGLSYEQYF. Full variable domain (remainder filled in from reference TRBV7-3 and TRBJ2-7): GAGVSQTPSNKVTEKGKYVELRCDPISGHTALYWYRQSLGQGPEFLIYFQGTGAADDSGLPNDRFFAVRPEGSVSTLKIQRTERGDSAVYLCASRDGLSYEQYFGPGTRLTVT.

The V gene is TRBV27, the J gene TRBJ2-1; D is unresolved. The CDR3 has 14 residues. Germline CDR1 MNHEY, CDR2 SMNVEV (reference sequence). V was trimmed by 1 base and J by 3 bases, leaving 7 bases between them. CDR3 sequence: CASSLYPGYNEQFF. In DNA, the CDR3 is TGTGCCAGCAGTTTATATCCGGGCTACAATGAGCAGTTCTTC.

CDR3 nucleotides: TGCGCCAGCAGCCAGCTAGATACGCAGTATTTT. Translation: CASSQLDTQYF. This chain uses TRBV4-1 with TRBJ2-3; no firm D call. CDR3 length equals 11 residues. V shed 3 bases and J shed 5 bases, with 3 bases lying between them. From germline, CDR1 is MGHRA and CDR2 YSYEKL.

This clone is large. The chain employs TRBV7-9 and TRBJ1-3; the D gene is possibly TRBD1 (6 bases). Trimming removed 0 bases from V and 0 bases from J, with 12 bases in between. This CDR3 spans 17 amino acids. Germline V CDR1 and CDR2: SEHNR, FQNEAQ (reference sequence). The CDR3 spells CASSLAGRGDSGNTIYF. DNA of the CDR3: TGTGCCAGCAGCTTAGCGGGCAGGGGCGACTCTGGAAACACCATATATTTT.

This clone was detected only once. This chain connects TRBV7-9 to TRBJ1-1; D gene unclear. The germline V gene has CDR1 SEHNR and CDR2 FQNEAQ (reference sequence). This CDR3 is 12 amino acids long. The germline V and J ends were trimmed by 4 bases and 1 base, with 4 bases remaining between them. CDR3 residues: CASSSKNTEAFF. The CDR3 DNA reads TGTGCCAGCAGCTCCAAGAACACTGAAGCTTTCTTT. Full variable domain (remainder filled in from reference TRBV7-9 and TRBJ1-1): DTGVSQNPRHKITKRGQNVTFRCDPISEHNRLYWYRQTLGQGPEFLTYFQNEAQLEKSRLLSDRFSAERPKGSFSTLEIQRTEQGDSAMYLCASSSKNTEAFFGQGTRLTVV.

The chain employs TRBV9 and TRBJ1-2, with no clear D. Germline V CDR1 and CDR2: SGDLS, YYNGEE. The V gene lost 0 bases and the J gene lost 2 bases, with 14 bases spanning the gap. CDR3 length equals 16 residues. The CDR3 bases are TGTGCCAGCAGCGTAGGAGTAGGCGTGCAAAACTATGGCTACACCTTC. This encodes CASSVGVGVQNYGYTF.

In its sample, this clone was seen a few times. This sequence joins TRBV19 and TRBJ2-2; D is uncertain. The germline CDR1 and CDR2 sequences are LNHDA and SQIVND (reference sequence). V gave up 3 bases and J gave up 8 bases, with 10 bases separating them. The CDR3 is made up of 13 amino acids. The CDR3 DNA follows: TGTGCCAGTAGTATGTCTGGTCCGGGGGAGCTGTTTTTT. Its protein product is CASSMSGPGELFF. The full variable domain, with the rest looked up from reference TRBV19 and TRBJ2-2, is DGGITQSPKYLFRKEGQNVTLSCEQNLNHDAMYWYRQDPGQGLRLIYYSQIVNDFQKGDIAEGYSVSREKKESFPLTVTSAQKNPTAFYLCASSMSGPGELFFGEGSRLTVL.